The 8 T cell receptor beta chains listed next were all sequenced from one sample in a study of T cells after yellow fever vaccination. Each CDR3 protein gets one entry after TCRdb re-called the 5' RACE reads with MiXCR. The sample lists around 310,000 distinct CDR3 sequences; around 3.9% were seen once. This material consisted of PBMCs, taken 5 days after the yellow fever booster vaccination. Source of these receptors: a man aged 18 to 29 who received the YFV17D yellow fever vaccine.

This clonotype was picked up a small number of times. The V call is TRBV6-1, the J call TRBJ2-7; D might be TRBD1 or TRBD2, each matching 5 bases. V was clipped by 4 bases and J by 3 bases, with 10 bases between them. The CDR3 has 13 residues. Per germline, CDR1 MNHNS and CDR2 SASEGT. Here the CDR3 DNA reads TGTGCCAGCAGTGGGGGGATTCTCTACGAGCAGTACTTC. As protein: CASSGGILYEQYF.

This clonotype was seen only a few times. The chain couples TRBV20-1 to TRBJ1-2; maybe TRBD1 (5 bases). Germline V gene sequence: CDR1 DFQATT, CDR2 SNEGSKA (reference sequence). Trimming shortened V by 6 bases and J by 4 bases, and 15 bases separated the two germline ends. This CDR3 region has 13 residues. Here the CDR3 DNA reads TGCAGTGCCTACCCAGGGTGGGGCTATGGCTACACCTTC. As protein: CSAYPGWGYGYTF.

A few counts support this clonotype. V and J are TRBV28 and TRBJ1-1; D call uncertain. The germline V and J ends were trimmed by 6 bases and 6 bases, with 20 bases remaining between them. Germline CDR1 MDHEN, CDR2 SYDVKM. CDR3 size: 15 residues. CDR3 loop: CASSLNPTQDPEAFF. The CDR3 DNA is TGTGCCAGCAGCCTCAATCCGACCCAGGACCCTGAAGCTTTCTTT. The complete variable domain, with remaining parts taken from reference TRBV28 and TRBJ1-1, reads DVKVTQSSRYLVKRTGEKVFLECVQDMDHENMFWYRQDPGLGLRLIYFSYDVKMKEKGDIPEGYSVSREKKERFSLILESASTNQTSMYLCASSLNPTQDPEAFFGQGTRLTVV.

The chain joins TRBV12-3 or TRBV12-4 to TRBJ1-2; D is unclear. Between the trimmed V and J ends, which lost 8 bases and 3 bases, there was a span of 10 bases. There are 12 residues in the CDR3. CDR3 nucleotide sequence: TGTGCCAGCGTTTCTGACGACTATGGCTACACCTTC. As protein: CASVSDDYGYTF.

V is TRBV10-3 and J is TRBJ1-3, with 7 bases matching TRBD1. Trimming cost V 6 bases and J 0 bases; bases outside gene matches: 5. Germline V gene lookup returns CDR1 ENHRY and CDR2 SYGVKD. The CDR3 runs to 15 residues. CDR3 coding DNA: TGTGCCATCAGAACGGGGACAGACTCTGGAAACACCATATATTTT. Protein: CAIRTGTDSGNTIYF.

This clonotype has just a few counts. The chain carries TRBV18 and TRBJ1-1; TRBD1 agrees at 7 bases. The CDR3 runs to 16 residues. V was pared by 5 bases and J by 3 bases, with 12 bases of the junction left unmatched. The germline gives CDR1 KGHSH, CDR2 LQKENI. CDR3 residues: CASSIKGGPGDTEAFF. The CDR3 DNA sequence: TGTGCCAGCTCAATAAAAGGGGGCCCGGGTGACACTGAAGCTTTCTTT.

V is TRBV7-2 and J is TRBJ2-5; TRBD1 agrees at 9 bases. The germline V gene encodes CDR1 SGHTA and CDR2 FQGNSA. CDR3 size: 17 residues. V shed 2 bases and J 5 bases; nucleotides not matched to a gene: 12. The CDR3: CASSLIPSGTGLETQYF. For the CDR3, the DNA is TGTGCCAGCAGCTTAATTCCCAGCGGGACAGGGTTGGAGACCCAGTACTTC.

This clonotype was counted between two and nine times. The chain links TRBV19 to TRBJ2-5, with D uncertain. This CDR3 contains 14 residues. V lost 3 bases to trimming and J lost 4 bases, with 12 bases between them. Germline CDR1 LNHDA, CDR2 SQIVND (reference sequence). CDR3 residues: CASSILLSPETQYF. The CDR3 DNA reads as TGTGCCAGTAGTATCCTGCTTTCCCCAGAGACCCAGTACTTC.